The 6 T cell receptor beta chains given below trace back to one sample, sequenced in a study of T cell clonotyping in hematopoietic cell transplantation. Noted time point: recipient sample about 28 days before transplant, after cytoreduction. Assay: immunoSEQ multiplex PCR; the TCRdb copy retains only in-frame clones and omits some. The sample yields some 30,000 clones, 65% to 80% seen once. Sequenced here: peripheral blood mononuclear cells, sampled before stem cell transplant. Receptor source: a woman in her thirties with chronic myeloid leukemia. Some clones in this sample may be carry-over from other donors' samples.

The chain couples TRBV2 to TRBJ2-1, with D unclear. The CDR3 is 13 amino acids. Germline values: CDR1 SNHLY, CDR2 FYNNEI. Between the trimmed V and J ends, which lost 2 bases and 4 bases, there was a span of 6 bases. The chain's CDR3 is CASSENSYNEQFF. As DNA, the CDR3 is TGTGCCAGCAGTGAAAACTCGTACAATGAGCAGTTCTTC.

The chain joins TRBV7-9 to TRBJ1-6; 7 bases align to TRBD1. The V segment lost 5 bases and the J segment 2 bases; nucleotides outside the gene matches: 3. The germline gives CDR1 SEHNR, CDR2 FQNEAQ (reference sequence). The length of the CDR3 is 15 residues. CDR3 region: CASSTGTAYNSPLHF. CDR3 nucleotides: TGTGCCAGCAGCACTGGGACAGCCTATAATTCACCCCTCCACTTT.

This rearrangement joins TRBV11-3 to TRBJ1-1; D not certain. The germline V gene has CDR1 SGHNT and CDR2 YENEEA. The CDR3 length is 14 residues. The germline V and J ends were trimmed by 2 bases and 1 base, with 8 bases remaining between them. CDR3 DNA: TGTGCCAGCAGCTTATATGGGGAGAACACTGAAGCTTTCTTT. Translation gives CASSLYGENTEAFF.

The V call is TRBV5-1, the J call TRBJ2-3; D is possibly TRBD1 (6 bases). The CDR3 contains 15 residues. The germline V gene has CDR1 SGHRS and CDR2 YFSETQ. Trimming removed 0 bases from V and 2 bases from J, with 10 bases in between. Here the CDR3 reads CASSLEGQHTDTQYF. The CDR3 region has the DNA TGCGCCAGCAGCTTGGAAGGACAGCACACAGATACGCAGTATTTT.

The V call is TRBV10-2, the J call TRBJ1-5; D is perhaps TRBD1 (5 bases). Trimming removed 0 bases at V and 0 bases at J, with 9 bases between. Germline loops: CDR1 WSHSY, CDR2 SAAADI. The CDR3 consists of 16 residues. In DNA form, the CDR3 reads TGCGCCAGCAGTGAGTCGACAGTCAATAGCAATCAGCCCCAGCATTTT. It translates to CASSESTVNSNQPQHF.

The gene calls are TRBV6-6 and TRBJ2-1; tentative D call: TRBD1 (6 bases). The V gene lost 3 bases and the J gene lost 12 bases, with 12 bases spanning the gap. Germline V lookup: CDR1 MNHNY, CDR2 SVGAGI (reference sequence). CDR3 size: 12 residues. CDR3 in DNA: TGTGCCAGCAGTTATCATCAGGGGTGGCAGTTCTTC. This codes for CASSYHQGWQFF.